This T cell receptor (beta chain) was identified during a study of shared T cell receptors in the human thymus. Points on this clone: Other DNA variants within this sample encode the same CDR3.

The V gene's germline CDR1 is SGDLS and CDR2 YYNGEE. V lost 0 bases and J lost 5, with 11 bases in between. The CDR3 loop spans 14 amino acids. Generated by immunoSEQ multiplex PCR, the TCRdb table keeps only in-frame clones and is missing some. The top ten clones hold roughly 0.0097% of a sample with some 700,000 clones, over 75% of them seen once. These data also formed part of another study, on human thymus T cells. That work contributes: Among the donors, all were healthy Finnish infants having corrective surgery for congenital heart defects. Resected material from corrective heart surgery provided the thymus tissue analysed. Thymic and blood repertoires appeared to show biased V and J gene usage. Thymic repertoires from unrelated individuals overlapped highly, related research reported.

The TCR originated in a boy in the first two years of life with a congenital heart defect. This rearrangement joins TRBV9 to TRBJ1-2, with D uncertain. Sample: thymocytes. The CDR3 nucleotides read TGTGCCAGCAGCGTAGAGCTCGGTCCATATGGCTACACCTTC. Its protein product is CASSVELGPYGYTF.